The T cell receptor beta chain under discussion was sequenced for a study of blood T cells in healthy people across ages. Sample-barcoded 5' priming and a J-beta primer mix drove a second PCR of roughly 6 to 12 cycles. MiXCR was run by TCRdb on the 5' RACE reads, yielding one entry per CDR3 protein. The data hold more than 1,000,000 distinct CDR3 sequences, with approximately 25% observed a single time. Trimming took off 9 bases at V and 3 bases at J, with 18 bases between the two ends. The CDR3 extends over 14 amino acids. The germline V gene encodes CDR1 MGHRA and CDR2 YSYEKL. A remark on this clonotype: What it recognizes is unknown.

The study's findings and limits: Underestimates were what the diversity estimates from one million T cells were considered to be. Changes seen in expanded clonotypes were possibly confounded by donor CMV status left unknown.

These sequences were also reported in another study, on T cells of mothers and their children. As reported in that work: All extracted RNA went into cDNA synthesis, roughly 1.5 ug per 15 ul.

This receptor was obtained from a girl aged 2 to 10 in good health. V gene TRBV4-1 combines with J gene TRBJ2-7; a possible D gene is TRBD1 (5 bases). Sequenced: blood. This CDR3 is CASATSGMGYEQYF. The DNA for the CDR3 is TGCGCCAGTGCGACTTCAGGGATGGGCTACGAGCAGTACTTC.